These 31 T cell receptor beta chains originate from one sample sequenced in a study of molecular identifiers for immune sequencing clone quantification. TCRdb passed the PCR reads through MiXCR, listing each CDR3 protein once. The table shows 460,000 or so distinct CDR3 sequences, with roughly a fifth occurring only once. The sample consisted of naive CD8+ T cells from blood, with Jurkat cell RNA spiked in. Subset in this sample: FACS-sorted CD8+CD4-CCR7+CD45RA+ naive T cells. Receptor source: a human donor in good health. Some libraries in this study had Jurkat cell RNA spiked in.

This clonotype was observed a single time. A much larger clonotype is one base distant, so this may be a read error. The V call is TRBV19, the J call TRBJ1-5, with 7 positions matching TRBD2. The closer fit of TRBJ2-3 to the DNA end suggests the J call may be wrong. Germline CDR1 LNHDA, CDR2 SQIVND (reference sequence). The CDR3 sequence is 15 residues long. The CDR3 loop reads CASSLTTGGNQPQYF. CDR3 nucleotide sequence: TGTGCCAGTAGCCTAACGACGGGGGGAAATCAGCCCCAGTATTTT.

In this sample, this clonotype turned up a few times. For the CDR3, the DNA is TGCAGTGCTAGAGATCTGATCGGGTGGGACACTGAAGCTTTCTTT. Its protein product is CSARDLIGWDTEAFF. This chain links TRBV20-1 with TRBJ1-1; D call uncertain. The germline gives CDR1 DFQATT, CDR2 SNEGSKA (reference sequence). The CDR3 totals 15 residues. V was trimmed by 0 bases and J by 3 bases, leaving 14 bases between them.

The rearrangement links TRBV7-9 to TRBJ2-1, with D hard to call. This CDR3 is 12 amino acids long. V lost 1 base and J 9 bases, leaving 7 bases between the germline ends. Germline values: CDR1 SEHNR, CDR2 FQNEAQ (reference sequence). The CDR3 coding sequence is TGTGCCAGCAGCTTAGGACCGGGTGAGCAGTTCTTC. Its translation: CASSLGPGEQFF.

As concerns this clonotype: This may be a read error, as it is one base from a much larger clone. This sequence joins TRBV10-3 and TRBJ2-3; D is unresolved. Trimming stripped 3 bases from V and 5 bases from J, with 12 bases between. Germline V gene sequence: CDR1 ENHRY, CDR2 SYGVKD. CDR3 length: 14 residues. The CDR3 spells CAISEPDPGDTQYF. Written as DNA, the CDR3 is TGTGCCATCAGTGAACCGGACCCGGGAGATACGCAGTATTTT.

This clonotype was picked up many times. J is TRBJ2-5 and V is TRBV7-9; 10 bases align to TRBD1. CDR3 length equals 15 residues. V lost 5 bases, J lost 5 bases, and 8 bases stayed unmatched. Germline V gives CDR1 SEHNR, CDR2 FQNEAQ (reference sequence). DNA for the CDR3: TGTGCCAGCAGCCCCAGGGGACAGGGGAAGGAGACCCAGTACTTC. Translating gives CASSPRGQGKETQYF.

About this clonotype: This may be a read error, as it is one base from a much larger clone. This chain links TRBV28 with TRBJ2-2, with D possibly matching TRBD2 (6 bases). The CDR3 has 15 amino acids. CDR1 is MDHEN and CDR2 is SYDVKM in the germline V gene. DNA of the CDR3: TGTGCCAGCAGTTTTTTCGGCGGGAACACCGGGGTGCTGTTTTTT. Residues: CASSFFGGNTGVLFF.

In regard to this clonotype: Germline and junction disagree at one end, which may indicate a read error. The chain combines TRBV4-1 with TRBJ1-2, with 11 bases fitting TRBD1. Germline values: CDR1 MGHRA, CDR2 YSYEKL. CDR3 length: 17 residues. This CDR3 reads CASSPQTGQGVRSGYAF. For the CDR3, the DNA is TGCGCCAGCAGCCCACAAACGGGACAGGGGGTGCGTAGTGGCTACGCCTTC.

This clonotype was detected only a few times. This sequence joins TRBV12-5 and TRBJ2-7; D remains unclear. CDR1 is LGHNT and CDR2 is FRNRAP in the germline V gene. V shed 0 bases and J shed 6 bases, with 18 bases lying between them. The CDR3 totals 16 residues. CDR3: CASGLVLGTPAPEQYF. CDR3 in DNA: TGTGCTAGTGGTTTGGTACTGGGCACCCCAGCTCCCGAGCAGTACTTC.

The chain combines TRBV14 with TRBJ1-2, with D perhaps matching TRBD1 (6 bases). V lost 2 bases and J 7 bases, leaving 11 bases between the germline ends. The CDR3 is 13 residues long. Germline V gene data show CDR1 as SGHDN and CDR2 as FVKESK. CDR3: CASSQTGIFGYTF. The CDR3 DNA is TGTGCCAGCAGCCAAACAGGGATTTTTGGCTACACCTTC.

In its sample, this clonotype was seen a few times. The chain joins TRBV11-2 to TRBJ1-1, with D unclear. This CDR3 spans 15 amino acids. V lost 9 bases and J lost 4, with 21 bases in between. CDR1 is SGHAT and CDR2 is FQNNGV in the germline V gene. The CDR3 sequence is CASSPQWSGSTEAFF. As DNA, the CDR3 is TGTGCCAGTTCCCCCCAATGGAGTGGGAGCACTGAAGCTTTCTTT.

This clonotype showed up just a few times. This chain links TRBV5-4 with TRBJ1-2, with 8 bases lining up with TRBD1. The CDR3 runs 18 residues. With 0 bases clipped from V and 1 base from J, the junction kept 11 bases outside the gene matches. Germline V gene lookup returns CDR1 SGHNT and CDR2 YYREEE (reference sequence). The CDR3 is CASSLATGTGDLNYGYTF. DNA for the CDR3: TGTGCCAGCAGCTTGGCTACCGGGACAGGAGATCTTAACTATGGCTACACCTTC.

The chain links TRBV5-1 to TRBJ2-3; 9 bases agree with TRBD2. The ends lost 0 bases at V and 1 base at J; junction bases unmatched: 9. Germline CDR1 reads SGHRS; CDR2 reads YFSETQ. The CDR3 is 18 amino acids. The CDR3 DNA is TGCGCCAGCAGCTTGGCCATCGAGCGGGGGGTGGGCACAGATACGCAGTATTTT. The encoded protein is CASSLAIERGVGTDTQYF.

Remarks on this clonotype: A much larger clonotype is one base distant, so this may be a read error. The rearrangement joins TRBV11-2 to TRBJ2-7, with D hard to call. Germline V gene sequence: CDR1 SGHAT, CDR2 FQNNGV. The CDR3 contains 15 residues. The CDR3: CASSFEPFSSYEQCF. The CDR3 DNA reads as TGTGCCAGCAGCTTCGAGCCCTTTAGCTCCTACGAGCAGTGCTTC. Full variable domain (outside the CDR3, taken from reference TRBV11-2 and TRBJ2-7): EAGVAQSPRYKIIEKRQSVAFWCNPISGHATLYWYQQILGQGPKLLIQFQNNGVVDDSQLPKDRFSAERLKGVDSTLKIQPAKLEDSAVYLCASSFEPFSSYEQCFGPGTRLTVT.

As to this clonotype: Since no conserved phenylalanine or tryptophan closes the CDR3, a read error is the likely cause. The chain is built from TRBV28 and TRBJ1-6, with 7 positions matching TRBD1. This CDR3 spans 14 amino acids. CDR1 and CDR2 from the germline V gene are MDHEN and SYDVKM. J gave up 9 bases and V 4 bases, and 6 bases lay outside the gene matches. The chain's CDR3 is CASSWGQLGSPLHS. In DNA, the CDR3 is TGTGCCAGCAGTTGGGGACAGCTGGGTTCACCCCTCCACTCT.

The CDR3 reads CAWSAVQGFWEQYF. The CDR3 DNA sequence: TGTGCCTGGAGTGCAGTACAGGGCTTTTGGGAGCAGTACTTC. This chain uses TRBV30 with TRBJ2-7, with D possibly TRBD1 on 6 matching bases. The CDR3 totals 14 residues. The V gene's germline CDR1 is GTSNPN and CDR2 SVGIG (reference sequence). The V end lost 1 base, the J end lost 7 bases, and 17 bases lay between the germline ends.

The sample holds many counts of this clonotype. J is TRBJ2-3 and V is TRBV7-9; 10 bases are shared with TRBD1. V shed 5 bases, J shed 6 bases, and the junction held 11 bases outside the gene matches. Germline CDR1 SEHNR, CDR2 FQNEAQ (reference sequence). CDR3 size: 16 residues. In DNA form, the CDR3 reads TGTGCCAGCAGCCCGCGACAGGGGGCGCAAGTGGATACGCAGTATTTT. Its translation: CASSPRQGAQVDTQYF.

This chain joins TRBV5-1 and TRBJ2-1; 8 positions match TRBD2. CDR3 length: 15 amino acids. Per germline, CDR1 SGHRS and CDR2 YFSETQ. V shed 4 bases, J shed 7 bases, and the junction held 10 bases outside the gene matches. CDR3 DNA: TGCGCCAGCAGCCAGGGACTAGGAGTTCGGAATGAGCAGTTCTTC. Its translation is CASSQGLGVRNEQFF.

The rearrangement uses TRBV20-1 and TRBJ2-7; 9 nucleotides match TRBD2. The CDR3 is made up of 18 amino acids. Looked up from germline, CDR1 is DFQATT and CDR2 is SNEGSKA (reference sequence). J was trimmed by 0 bases and V by 5 bases; bases with no gene match: 17. As DNA, the CDR3 is TGCAGTGCTGGACCGGTTGTAGCGGGGGCCAGGAGCTCCTACGAGCAGTACTTC. It codes for CSAGPVVAGARSSYEQYF.

The chain links TRBV12-3 or TRBV12-4 to TRBJ2-1, with D perhaps TRBD1 or TRBD2 (5 bases each). The CDR3 is 16 amino acids. The V end was cut by 2 bases, the J end by 8 bases, with 19 bases between. DNA for the CDR3: TGTGCCAGCAGTTTAATTTCGGGGCAAGCAGTGTATGAGCAGTTCTTC. Translation gives CASSLISGQAVYEQFF.

This clonotype was recorded many times. The chain's CDR3 is CASSRGDRSRGEQYF. CDR3 nucleotide sequence: TGTGCCAGCAGTAGGGGGGATCGCTCCCGGGGGGAGCAGTACTTC. This chain uses TRBV12-3 or TRBV12-4 with TRBJ2-7, with D perhaps given as TRBD1 or TRBD2 (6 bases each). Trimming left V 5 bases short and J 7 bases short, with 21 bases between. This CDR3 has 15 residues.

This clonotype has at least ten counts. V and J are TRBV20-1 and TRBJ1-1, with 9 positions matching TRBD1. The CDR3 spans 17 residues. Germline-derived CDR1 and CDR2 are DFQATT and SNEGSKA (reference sequence). The V and J ends lost 0 bases and 0 bases, in that order; junction bases with no gene match: 8. The CDR3 protein is CSARDELDRGMNTEAFF. The CDR3 DNA reads TGCAGTGCTAGAGATGAGTTGGACAGGGGCATGAACACTGAAGCTTTCTTT.

Worth noting for this clonotype: A read error may be the cause here, since a much bigger clone is one base away. In nucleotides, the CDR3 is TGCGCCAGCAGCCAAGGATTAGATGCGCAGTATTTT. This gives the protein CASSQGLDAQYF. This chain connects TRBV4-3 to TRBJ2-3; D remains unclear. CDR3 length: 12 amino acids. Germline-derived CDR1 and CDR2 are LGHNA and YSLEER.

This chain joins TRBV19 and TRBJ2-3; perhaps TRBD2 as D (5 bases). V was shortened by 3 bases and J by 6 bases, with 13 bases between the two germline ends. Germline V lookup: CDR1 LNHDA, CDR2 SQIVND (reference sequence). The CDR3 sequence is 14 residues long. CDR3 sequence (DNA): TGTGCCAGTAGTATCACTAGTTCATCGGATACGCAGTATTTT. This sequence encodes CASSITSSSDTQYF. The whole variable domain, remainder taken from reference TRBV19 and TRBJ2-3, is DGGITQSPKYLFRKEGQNVTLSCEQNLNHDAMYWYRQDPGQGLRLIYYSQIVNDFQKGDIAEGYSVSREKKESFPLTVTSAQKNPTAFYLCASSITSSSDTQYFGPGTRLTVL.

Details on this clonotype: A much larger clone differs by one base, so this may be a read error. This chain uses TRBV9 with TRBJ1-1; no clear D gene. The CDR3 loop spans 13 amino acids. Germline CDR1 reads SGDLS; CDR2 reads YYNGEE. CDR3 protein: CAGSVVGDTEAFF. The CDR3 region has the DNA TGTGCCGGCAGCGTAGTCGGGGACACTGAAGCTTTCTTT.

This clonotype appeared many times. CDR3 DNA sequence: TGTGCCAGCAGCTTGGTCGGGGATCAAGAGACCCAGTACTTC. Translated: CASSLVGDQETQYF. The rearrangement joins TRBV5-4 to TRBJ2-5, with TRBD2 as a possible D gene (5 bases). Germline CDR1 is SGHNT and CDR2 is YYREEE (reference sequence). The CDR3 length is 14 residues. The V end was cut by 0 bases, the J end by 2 bases, with 8 bases between.

With regard to this clonotype: A read error is the likely source, as a far larger clone sits one nucleotide away. The rearrangement links TRBV20-1 to TRBJ2-7; D remains ambiguous. This CDR3 contains 11 residues. The germline gives CDR1 DFQATT, CDR2 SNEGSKA (reference sequence). V was shortened by 0 bases and J by 2 bases, with 2 bases between the two germline ends. CDR3 protein: CSAREPYEQYF. CDR3 nucleotides: TGCAGTGCTAGAGAACCCTACGAGCAGTACTTC.

V is TRBV6-2 or TRBV6-3 and J is TRBJ2-2; 8 nucleotides line up with TRBD2. The CDR3 consists of 16 residues. The junction had 10 bases not matched to a gene; V was cut back by 4 bases and J by 6 bases. Germline assignment: CDR1 MNHEY and CDR2 SVGEGT. The CDR3: CASSSGLAEGPGELFF. In DNA form, the CDR3 reads TGTGCCAGCAGTTCCGGACTAGCAGAGGGGCCCGGGGAGCTGTTTTTT.

With regard to this clonotype: Sequence at one end of the junction differs from germline and may be a read error. The J gene is TRBJ1-1, the V gene TRBV3-1; D may be TRBD1 (5 bases). CDR1 and CDR2 (germline): LGHDT, YNNKEL (reference sequence). The CDR3 totals 15 residues. The CDR3 region has the DNA TGTGCCAGCAGCCCAGACGTGGGGCCGTACACTGAAGCTTCCTTT. Translated: CASSPDVGPYTEASF.

The rearrangement links TRBV27 to TRBJ1-1, with D tentatively TRBD1 (6 bases). CDR1 MNHEY and CDR2 SMNVEV come from the germline V gene (reference sequence). Trimming left V 4 bases short and J 6 bases short, with 12 bases between. The CDR3 is made up of 13 amino acids. CDR3 sequence: CASSSTGRPEAFF. The CDR3 DNA reads as TGTGCCAGCAGTTCTACAGGGAGGCCTGAAGCTTTCTTT.

This clonotype has just one count. Lacking the conserved final phenylalanine or tryptophan, this CDR3 likely reflects a read error. The V and J genes are TRBV7-6 and TRBJ2-5; 9 nucleotides match TRBD2. The CDR3 runs 15 residues. Trimming removed 1 base from V and 6 bases from J; junction bases left unmatched: 6. Germline V CDR1 and CDR2: SGHVS, FNYEAQ. In DNA, the CDR3 is TGTGCCAGCAGCTTAGGGCCTAGCGGGACTCAGACCCAGTACTGC. It specifies CASSLGPSGTQTQYC.

With respect to this clonotype: Possible read error: a much larger clone is one base away. The V gene is TRBV28, the J gene TRBJ2-7; D gene ambiguous. CDR1 and CDR2 from the germline V gene are MDHEN and SYDVKM. The CDR3 loop spans 15 amino acids. Trimming removed 6 bases at V and 5 bases at J, with 20 bases between. CDR3 nucleotide sequence: TGTGCCAGCAGAATACGACTGGGAACCTTCGACGAGCAGTACTTC. It encodes CASRIRLGTFDEQYF.